The T cell receptor (beta chain) under discussion was sequenced for a study of control samples from healthy donors and cancer patients. This clone was seen a handful of times. The CDR3 totals 15 residues. The ends were cut back, 2 bases at V and 1 base at J, with 11 bases in the middle. Looked up from germline, CDR1 is LGHDT and CDR2 is YNNKEL (reference sequence). The table came from immunoSEQ multiplex PCR; TCRdb's copy has only in-frame clones and leaves some out. The sample consists of about 130,000 clones, more than 85% of them appearing once. The specimen sequenced was blood. This clonotype originated in a man between 18 and 29 years old in good health. V is TRBV3-1 (or the pseudogene TRBV3-2) and J is TRBJ1-1; D might be TRBD1 (5 bases). This CDR3 is CASSQSGTPNTEAFF. The CDR3 DNA sequence: TGTGCCAGCAGCCAATCCGGGACCCCGAACACTGAAGCTTTCTTT.